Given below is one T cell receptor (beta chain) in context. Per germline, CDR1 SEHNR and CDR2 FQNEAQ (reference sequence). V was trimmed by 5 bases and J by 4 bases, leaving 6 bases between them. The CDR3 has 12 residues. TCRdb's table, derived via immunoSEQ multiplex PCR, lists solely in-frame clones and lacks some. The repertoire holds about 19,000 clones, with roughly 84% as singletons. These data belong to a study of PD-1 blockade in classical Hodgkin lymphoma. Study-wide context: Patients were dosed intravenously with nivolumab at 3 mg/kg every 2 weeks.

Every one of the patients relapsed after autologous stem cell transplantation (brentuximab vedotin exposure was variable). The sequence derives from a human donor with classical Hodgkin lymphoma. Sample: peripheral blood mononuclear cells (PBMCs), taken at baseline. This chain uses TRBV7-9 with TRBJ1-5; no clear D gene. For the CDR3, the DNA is TGTGCCAGCAGCGAATCTAATCAGCCCCAGCATTTT. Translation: CASSESNQPQHF.